One and the same sample provided the 8 T cell receptor beta chains below, sequenced in a study of T cell repertoires in cytomegalovirus infection. These TCRs are of unknown antigen specificity. Using its own MiXCR run on the reads, TCRdb lists one record per CDR3 protein. The sample lists approximately 500,000 distinct CDR3 sequences, around 30% occurring once. Sequenced material: cultured PBMCs, taken from culture after CMV antigen stimulation. These receptors were collected from a human donor in good health (CMV status not recorded). Some clones in this sample may be carry-over from other donors' samples.

V usage is TRBV18 and J usage is TRBJ2-5; no reliable D call. V lost 1 base to trimming and J lost 2 bases, with 11 bases between them. CDR3 length equals 15 residues. Germline CDR1 reads KGHSH; CDR2 reads LQKENI. CDR3 sequence reads: CASSPRWAGQETQYF. CDR3 DNA sequence: TGTGCCAGCTCACCACGTTGGGCTGGTCAAGAGACCCAGTACTTC. Variable domain in full (rest from reference TRBV18 and TRBJ2-5): NAGVMQNPRHLVRRRGQEARLRCSPMKGHSHVYWYRQLPEEGLKFMVYLQKENIIDESGMPKERFSAEFPKEGPSILRIQQVVRGDSAAYFCASSPRWAGQETQYFGPGTRLLVL.

The sample holds many counts of this clonotype. The V and J genes are TRBV7-2 and TRBJ2-1; 14 positions agree with TRBD2. With V trimmed by 11 bases and J by 9 bases, 9 bases remained unmatched. The germline gives CDR1 SGHTA, CDR2 FQGNSA. The CDR3 covers 14 residues. The CDR3 region is CASSGTSGSREQFF. CDR3 DNA: TGTGCCTCTTCCGGGACTAGCGGGAGTCGTGAGCAGTTCTTC. Complete variable domain (other parts from reference TRBV7-2 and TRBJ2-1): GAGVSQSPSNKVTEKGKDVELRCDPISGHTALYWYRQSLGQGLEFLIYFQGNSAPDKSGLPSDRFSAERTGGSVSTLTIQRTQQEDSAVYLCASSGTSGSREQFFGPGTRLTVL.

The chain couples TRBV12-3 or TRBV12-4 to TRBJ2-3; 7 nucleotides line up with TRBD2. This CDR3 has 13 amino acids. The ends lost 5 bases at V and 6 bases at J; junction bases unmatched: 5. The CDR3 loop reads CASSTAGGDTQYF. The CDR3 coding sequence is TGTGCCAGCAGTACGGCCGGGGGGGATACGCAGTATTTT.

This clonotype occurred once. The rearrangement uses TRBV11-3 and TRBJ1-2, with no clear D. The CDR3 sequence is 15 residues long. The germline V gene encodes CDR1 SGHNT and CDR2 YENEEA. Trimming removed 5 bases from V and 5 bases from J, with 18 bases in between. Here the CDR3 reads CASSPPGKVWYGYTF. The CDR3 DNA is TGTGCCAGCAGCCCCCCCGGTAAGGTCTGGTATGGCTACACCTTC.

This clonotype has just a few counts. The CDR3, as DNA: TGTGCCAGCAGGAGCGGGAGTGATACGCAGTATTTT. This sequence encodes CASRSGSDTQYF. The chain employs TRBV6-6 and TRBJ2-3; 8 positions match TRBD2. The CDR3 consists of 12 residues. Germline assignment: CDR1 MNHNY and CDR2 SVGAGI (reference sequence). Trimming at V came to 6 bases and at J to 6 bases, leaving 2 bases not matched to a gene.

This clonotype was found many times. This CDR3 is CASSLAPGQFQPQHF. CDR3 nucleotide sequence: TGTGCCAGCAGCTTAGCGCCCGGACAGTTTCAGCCCCAGCATTTT. The chain links TRBV7-2 to TRBJ1-5; tentatively, D is TRBD1 (6 bases). Germline CDR1 reads SGHTA; CDR2 reads FQGNSA. V was trimmed by 0 bases and J by 6 bases, leaving 12 bases between them. The CDR3 runs to 15 residues.

The chain has TRBV27 and TRBJ2-1; D not certain. CDR1 and CDR2 from the germline V gene are MNHEY and SMNVEV (reference sequence). With 2 bases removed from V and 8 bases from J, the gap between germline ends came to 7 bases. The CDR3 consists of 12 residues. This chain's CDR3 is CASSLRWDEQFF. The CDR3 nucleotides are TGTGCCAGCAGTTTACGATGGGATGAGCAGTTCTTC.

This sequence joins TRBV28 and TRBJ2-5; a possible D gene is TRBD1 (6 bases). The CDR3 extends over 14 amino acids. The V gene's germline CDR1 is MDHEN and CDR2 SYDVKM. V shed 7 bases and J shed 1 base, with 13 bases lying between them. Written as DNA, the CDR3 is TGTGCCAGCACCCTCGTGACAGGCCAAGAGACCCAGTACTTC. Protein sequence: CASTLVTGQETQYF.